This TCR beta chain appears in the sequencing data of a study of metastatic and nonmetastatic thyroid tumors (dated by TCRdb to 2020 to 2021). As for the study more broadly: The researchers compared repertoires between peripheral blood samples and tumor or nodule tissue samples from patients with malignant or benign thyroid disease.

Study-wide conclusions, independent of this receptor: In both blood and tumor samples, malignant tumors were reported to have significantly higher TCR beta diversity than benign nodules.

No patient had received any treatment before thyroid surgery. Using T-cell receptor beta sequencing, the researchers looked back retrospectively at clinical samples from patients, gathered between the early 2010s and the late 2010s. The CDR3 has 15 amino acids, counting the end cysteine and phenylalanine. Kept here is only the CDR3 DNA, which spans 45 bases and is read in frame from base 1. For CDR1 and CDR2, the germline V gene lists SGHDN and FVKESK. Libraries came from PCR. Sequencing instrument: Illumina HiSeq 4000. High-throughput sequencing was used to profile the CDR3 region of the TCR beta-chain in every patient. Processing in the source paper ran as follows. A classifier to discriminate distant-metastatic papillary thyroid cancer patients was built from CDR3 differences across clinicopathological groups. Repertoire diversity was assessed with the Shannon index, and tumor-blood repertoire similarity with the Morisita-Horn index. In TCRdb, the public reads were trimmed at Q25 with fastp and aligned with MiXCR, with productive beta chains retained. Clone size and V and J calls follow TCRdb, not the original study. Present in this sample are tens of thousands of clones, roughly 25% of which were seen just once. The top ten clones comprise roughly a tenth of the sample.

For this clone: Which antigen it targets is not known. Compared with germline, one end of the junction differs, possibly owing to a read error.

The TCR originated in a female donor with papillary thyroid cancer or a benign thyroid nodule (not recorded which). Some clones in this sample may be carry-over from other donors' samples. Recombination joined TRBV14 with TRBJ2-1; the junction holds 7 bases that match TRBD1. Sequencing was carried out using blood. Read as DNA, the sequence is TGTGCCAGCATCCAAGGACAGGTTTGGTACAATGAGCAGTTCTTC. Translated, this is CASIQGQVWYNEQFF.